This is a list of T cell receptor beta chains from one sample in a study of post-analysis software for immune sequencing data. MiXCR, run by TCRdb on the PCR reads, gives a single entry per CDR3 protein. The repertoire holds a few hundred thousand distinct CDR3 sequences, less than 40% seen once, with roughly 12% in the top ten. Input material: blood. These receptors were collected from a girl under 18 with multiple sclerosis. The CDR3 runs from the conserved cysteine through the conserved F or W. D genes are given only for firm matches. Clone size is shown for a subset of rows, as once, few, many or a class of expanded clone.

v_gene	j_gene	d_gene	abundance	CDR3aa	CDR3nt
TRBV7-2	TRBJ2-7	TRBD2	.	CASSLNLGGGSHEQYF	TGTGCCAGCAGCTTAAATTTGGGCGGGGGATCCCACGAGCAGTACTTC
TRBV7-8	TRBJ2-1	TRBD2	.	CASSFGTSGADEQFF	TGTGCCAGCAGCTTTGGGACTAGCGGGGCGGATGAGCAGTTCTTC
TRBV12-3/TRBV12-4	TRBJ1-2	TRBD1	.	CASSRQGFNYGYTF	TGTGCCAGCAGTAGACAGGGTTTTAACTATGGCTACACCTTC
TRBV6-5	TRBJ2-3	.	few	CASSYSGGVADTQYF	TGTGCCAGCAGTTACTCCGGGGGCGTAGCAGATACGCAGTATTTT
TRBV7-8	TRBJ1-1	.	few	CASSLARTPRRDTEAFF	TGTGCCAGCAGCTTAGCCCGGACACCCCGCCGGGACACTGAAGCTTTCTTT
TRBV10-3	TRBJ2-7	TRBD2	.	CVISDPTSGSSYEQYF	TGTGTCATCAGTGACCCAACTAGCGGGAGCTCCTACGAGCAGTACTTC
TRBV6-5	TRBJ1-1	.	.	CVATRDLARTTEAFF	TGTGTCGCTACGAGGGACCTAGCCCGCACCACTGAAGCTTTCTTT
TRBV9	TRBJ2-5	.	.	CASSVGDLQETQYF	TGTGCCAGCAGCGTAGGGGACCTCCAAGAGACCCAGTACTTC
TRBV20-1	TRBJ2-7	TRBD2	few	CSASAGLAREQYF	TGCAGTGCTAGCGCGGGACTAGCTAGAGAGCAGTACTTC
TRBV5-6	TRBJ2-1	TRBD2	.	CASSARTVLRGDEQFF	TGTGCCAGCAGCGCGAGGACGGTCCTCCGGGGGGATGAGCAGTTCTTC
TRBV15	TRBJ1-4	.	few	CATSYIGGVNEKLFF	TGTGCCACCAGCTATATCGGGGGTGTGAATGAAAAACTGTTTTTT
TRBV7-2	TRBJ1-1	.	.	CASSPMIRDSELGAFF	TGTGCCAGCAGCCCCATGATCCGGGACTCCGAACTTGGAGCTTTCTTT
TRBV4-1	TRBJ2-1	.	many	CASSQGQAAPSNEQFF	TGCGCCAGCAGCCAAGGTCAAGCGGCCCCTTCCAATGAGCAGTTCTTC
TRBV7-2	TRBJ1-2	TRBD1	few	CASSYEGQGFNGYTF	TGTGCCAGCAGCTATGAGGGACAGGGTTTCAATGGCTACACCTTC
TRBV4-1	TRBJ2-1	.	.	CASSQPARGGLRQFF	TGCGCCAGCAGCCAACCCGCCCGGGGAGGTCTAAGGCAGTTCTTC
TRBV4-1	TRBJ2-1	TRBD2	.	CASSGTSGYNKQFF	TGCGCCAGCAGCGGGACTAGCGGCTACAATAAGCAGTTCTTC
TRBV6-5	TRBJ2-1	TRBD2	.	CASSLAGGFFEQFF	TGTGCCAGCAGCCTAGCGGGGGGGTTCTTTGAGCAGTTCTTC
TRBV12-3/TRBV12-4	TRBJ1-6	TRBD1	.	CASSPRGVGNSPLHF	TGTGCCAGCAGCCCCAGGGGGGTTGGTAATTCACCCCTCCACTTT
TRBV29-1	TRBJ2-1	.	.	CSVRGVAGVYNNKQFF	TGCAGCGTTAGGGGGGTGGCGGGGGTATACAACAATAAGCAGTTCTTC
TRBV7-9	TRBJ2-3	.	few	CASSHPPATQYF	TGTGCCAGCAGCCACCCCCCCGCCACGCAGTATTTT
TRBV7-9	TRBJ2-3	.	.	CASSSLEGDPQYF	TGTGCCAGCAGCTCACTCGAGGGGGATCCGCAGTATTTT
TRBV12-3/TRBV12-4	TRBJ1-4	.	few	CASRGPTAYNEKLFF	TGTGCCAGCAGGGGACCGACAGCCTATAATGAAAAACTGTTTTTT
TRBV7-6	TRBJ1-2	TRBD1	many	CASSLEGARGYTF	TGTGCCAGCAGCTTAGAGGGGGCGCGTGGCTACACCTTC
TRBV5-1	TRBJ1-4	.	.	CASSLGTYDNEKLFF	TGCGCCAGCAGCTTGGGGACGTATGATAATGAAAAACTGTTTTTT
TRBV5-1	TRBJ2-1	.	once	CTSSFRQNNEQFF	TGCACCAGCAGCTTCCGGCAGAACAATGAGCAGTTCTTC
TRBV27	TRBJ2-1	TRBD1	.	CASSSTGVEQFF	TGTGCCAGCAGTTCGACAGGGGTGGAACAGTTCTTC
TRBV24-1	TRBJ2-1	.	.	CATRGGAYNEQFF	TGTGCCACGCGAGGAGGGGCCTACAATGAGCAGTTCTTC
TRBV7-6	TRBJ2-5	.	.	CASSSFETQYF	TGTGCCAGCAGCTCCTTTGAGACCCAGTACTTC
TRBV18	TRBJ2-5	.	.	CASSPTEAGTQYF	TGTGCCAGCTCACCTACAGAGGCCGGGACCCAGTACTTC
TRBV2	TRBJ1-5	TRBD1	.	CASSEEGTGLNQPQHF	TGTGCCAGCAGTGAAGAGGGGACAGGGCTAAATCAGCCCCAGCATTTT
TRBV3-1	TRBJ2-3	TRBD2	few	CASSPGTSGDTQYF	TGTGCCAGCAGCCCTGGGACTAGCGGGGATACGCAGTATTTT
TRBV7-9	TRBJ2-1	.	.	CVSSLESRGNEQFF	TGTGTCAGCAGCTTAGAATCCAGGGGCAATGAGCAGTTCTTC
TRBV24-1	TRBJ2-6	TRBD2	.	CATSPGGSGANVLTF	TGTGCCACCAGTCCGGGGGGCTCTGGGGCCAACGTCCTGACTTTC
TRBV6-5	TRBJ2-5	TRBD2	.	CASSYGTSGVLETQYF	TGTGCCAGCAGTTATGGGACTAGCGGGGTTTTGGAGACCCAGTACTTC
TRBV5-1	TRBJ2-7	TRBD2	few	CASSLGLAEEQYF	TGCGCCAGCAGCTTGGGACTAGCGGAGGAGCAGTACTTC
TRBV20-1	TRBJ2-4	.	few	CSASPGLQWGSKNIQYF	TGCAGTGCCTCTCCGGGACTCCAATGGGGTAGCAAAAACATTCAGTACTTC
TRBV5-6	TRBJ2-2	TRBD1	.	CASYRGPTGELFF	TGTGCCAGCTACAGGGGGCCCACCGGGGAGCTGTTTTTT
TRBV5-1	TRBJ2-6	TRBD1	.	CASSNRGSPGANALTF	TGCGCCAGCTCCAACAGGGGGAGTCCCGGGGCCAACGCCCTGACTTTC
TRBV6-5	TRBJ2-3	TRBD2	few	CASSRAGGGPRDTQYF	TGTGCCAGCAGCCGGGCGGGCGGGGGGCCGAGAGATACGCAGTATTTT
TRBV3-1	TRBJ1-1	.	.	CASTGTLLNTEAFF	TGTGCCAGCACCGGGACACTCTTGAACACTGAAGCTTTCTTT
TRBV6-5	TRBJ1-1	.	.	CASSSRIEAFF	TGTGCCAGCAGTTCCAGGATTGAAGCTTTCTTT
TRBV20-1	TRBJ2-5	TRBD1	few	CSAPGQGMETQYF	TGCAGTGCCCCGGGACAGGGAATGGAGACCCAGTACTTC
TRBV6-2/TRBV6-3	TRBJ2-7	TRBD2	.	CASSVGGGGDYERYF	TGTGCCAGCAGCGTAGGAGGAGGCGGGGACTACGAGCGGTACTTC
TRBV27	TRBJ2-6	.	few	CASKAGTLSSGANVLTF	TGTGCCAGCAAGGCCGGGACATTAAGCTCTGGGGCCAACGTCCTGACTTTC
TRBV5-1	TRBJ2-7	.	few	CASRRDGDEQYF	TGCGCCAGCAGGAGGGACGGCGACGAGCAGTACTTC
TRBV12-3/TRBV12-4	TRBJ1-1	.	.	CASSVGGDGWGTEAFF	TGTGCCAGCAGCGTTGGGGGGGACGGATGGGGCACTGAAGCTTTCTTT
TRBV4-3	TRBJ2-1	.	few	CASSQGLQRYNEQFF	TGCGCCAGCAGCCAAGGGCTCCAGCGTTACAATGAGCAGTTCTTC
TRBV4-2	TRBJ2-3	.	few	CASSHASRGPDTQYF	TGTGCCAGCAGCCACGCGTCGAGAGGGCCAGATACGCAGTATTTT
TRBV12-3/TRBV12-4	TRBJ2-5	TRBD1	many	CASSLGDRGQETQYF	TGCGCCAGCAGCTTGGGGGACAGGGGTCAAGAGACCCAGTACTTC